This T cell receptor (beta chain) was recovered during a study of breast tumors, draining lymph nodes, adjacent tissues. Findings of the study overall: Data only fit, rather than demonstrated, lymph node origin of most tumor T cells. Compared with lymph nodes, tumors were less diverse; compared with nontumor tissue, more.

This clonotype was found many times. The antigen remains unidentified. Breast cancer patients provided tissue from their axillary draining lymph nodes. TCRdb processed the multiplex PCR reads anew with MiXCR; each CDR3 protein has one entry. This repertoire shows tens of thousands of distinct CDR3 sequences, 25% to 35% found once; its top ten account for more than 8%. The sequencing input was axillary lymph node tissue. The source is a female donor with breast cancer. Some clones in this sample may be carry-over from other donors' samples.

DNA for the CDR3: TGCGCCAGCAGCTTGGTGACTAGCGGCAACCAAGAGACCCAGTACTTC. It specifies CASSLVTSGNQETQYF. This chain uses TRBV5-1 with TRBJ2-5, with 9 bases identical to TRBD2. The trim removed 0 bases at V and 0 bases at J, leaving 3 bases unmatched. This CDR3 has 16 amino acids. Germline lookup yields CDR1 SGHRS and CDR2 YFSETQ.